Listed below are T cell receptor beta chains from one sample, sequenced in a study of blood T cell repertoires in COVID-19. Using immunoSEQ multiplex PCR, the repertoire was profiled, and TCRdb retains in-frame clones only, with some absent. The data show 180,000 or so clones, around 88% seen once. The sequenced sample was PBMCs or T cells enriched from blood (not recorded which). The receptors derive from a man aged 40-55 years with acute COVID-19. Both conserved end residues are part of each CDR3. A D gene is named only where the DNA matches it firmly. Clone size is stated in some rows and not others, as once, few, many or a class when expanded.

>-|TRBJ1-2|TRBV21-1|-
TGTGCCAACACACCCGGGACAGGGAAAAATGGCTACACCTTC
CANTPGTGKNGYTF
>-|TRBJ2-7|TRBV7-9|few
TGTGCCAGCAGTCCAGCCGACAGCTACGAGCAGTACTTC
CASSPADSYEQYF
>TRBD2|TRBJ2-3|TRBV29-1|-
TGCAGCGTTGACGGGACTAGCGGTGGGACAGATACGCAGTATTTT
CSVDGTSGGTDTQYF
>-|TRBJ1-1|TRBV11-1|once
TGTGCCAGCAGCTTAGCGCGGGGCTCTGAAGCTTTCTTT
CASSLARGSEAFF
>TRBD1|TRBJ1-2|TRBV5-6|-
TGTGCCAGCAGCGACACAGGGGGCAATGGCTACACCTTC
CASSDTGGNGYTF
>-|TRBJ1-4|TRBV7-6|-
TGTGCCAGCAGCCGGGAAATAAGGGAAAAACTGTTTTTT
CASSREIREKLFF
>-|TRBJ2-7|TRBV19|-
TGTGCCAGTACCGGACAGTTGGATCCCTACGAGCAGTACTTC
CASTGQLDPYEQYF
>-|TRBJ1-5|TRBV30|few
TGTGCCTGTCTCAGCTCGGACAGCCTCAATCAGCCCCAGCATTTT
CACLSSDSLNQPQHF
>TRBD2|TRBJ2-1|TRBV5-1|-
TGCGCCAGCAGCTTGGAGGTTAGCGGGGGGAAGTTCTTC
CASSLEVSGGKFF
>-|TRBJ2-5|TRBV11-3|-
TGTGCCAGCAGCCAGGACTCGGAGACCCAGTACTTC
CASSQDSETQYF
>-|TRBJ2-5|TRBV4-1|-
TGCGCCAGCAGCAAGGGGGACAATCTGGCCCAAGAGACCCAGTACTTC
CASSKGDNLAQETQYF
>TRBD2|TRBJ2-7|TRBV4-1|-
TGCGCCAGCAGCCATACTAGCGGGGCTACCTACGAGCAGTACTTC
CASSHTSGATYEQYF
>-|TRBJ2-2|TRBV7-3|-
TGTGCCAGCAGCTCTGGGACTTCCACCGGGGAGCTGTTTTTT
CASSSGTSTGELFF
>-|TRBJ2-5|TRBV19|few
TGTGCCAGTAGTATTGAGGGGGTTGAGACCCAGTACTTC
CASSIEGVETQYF
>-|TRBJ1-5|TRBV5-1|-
TGCGCCAGCAGCTGGGGACTCAATCAGCCCCAGCATTTT
CASSWGLNQPQHF
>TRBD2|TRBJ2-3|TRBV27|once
TGTGCCAGCAGTAGTCCCCAGCGGGAGGGCACAGATACGCAGTATTTT
CASSSPQREGTDTQYF
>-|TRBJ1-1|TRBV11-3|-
TGTGCCAGCAGCTTAACCGGGAACACTGAAGCTTTCTTT
CASSLTGNTEAFF
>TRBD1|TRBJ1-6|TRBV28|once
TGTGCCACCCAGGGGATGAAAGCGGGACAGGGTGGTTCACCCCTCCACTTT
CATQGMKAGQGGSPLHF
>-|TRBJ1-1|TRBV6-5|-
TGTGCCAGCGGCCGCAGGGACACTGAAGCTTTCTTT
CASGRRDTEAFF
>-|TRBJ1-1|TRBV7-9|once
TGTGCCAGCAGCTTAGTCGGGGGAGCTTTCTTT
CASSLVGGAFF
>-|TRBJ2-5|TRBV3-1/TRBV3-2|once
TGTGCCAGCAGCCAATTGGCGACCCAGTACTTC
CASSQLATQYF
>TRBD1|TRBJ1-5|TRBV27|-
TGTGCCAGCAGGTCTACCTCGACAGGGGGGAAGCAGCCCCAGCATTTT
CASRSTSTGGKQPQHF